The 15 T cell receptor beta chains given below trace back to one sample, sequenced in a study of cytomegalovirus exposure and HLA in healthy donors. Some clones are missing from TCRdb's copy, which holds only in-frame ones; the method was immunoSEQ multiplex PCR. The sample shows approximately 160,000 clones, around 90% of them seen only once. The specimen was PBMCs. The receptors were sampled from a woman younger than 30 in good health and CMV-seropositive.

This clone occurred a few times. This chain uses TRBV6-1 with TRBJ1-2, with D unresolved. The germline V and J ends were trimmed by 0 bases and 1 base, with 9 bases remaining between them. Germline CDR1 is MNHNS and CDR2 is SASEGT. This CDR3 has 15 amino acids. CDR3 bases: TGTGCCAGCAGTGAAGCGGATCAGGTTAACTATGGCTACACCTTC. Residues: CASSEADQVNYGYTF.

The CDR3 reads CASRRQGVNTEAFF. The CDR3 DNA follows: TGTGCCAGCAGGCGACAGGGAGTGAACACTGAAGCTTTCTTT. The rearrangement links TRBV2 to TRBJ1-1; 7 nucleotides agree with TRBD1. This CDR3 is built from 14 residues. After removal of 6 bases from V and 0 bases from J, the junction contained 4 bases not matched to a gene. CDR1 and CDR2 from the germline V gene are SNHLY and FYNNEI.

The chain couples TRBV4-1 to TRBJ2-2; a possible D gene is TRBD2 (6 bases). This CDR3 spans 16 amino acids. Trimming removed 4 bases at V and 5 bases at J, with 17 bases between. The germline CDR1 and CDR2 sequences are MGHRA and YSYEKL. The CDR3 is CASSPTSPGGTGELFF. The DNA for the CDR3 is TGCGCCAGCAGCCCCACTAGCCCCGGGGGTACCGGGGAGCTGTTTTTT.

This clone was observed once. The chain uses TRBV2 and TRBJ2-4; 7 nucleotides agree with TRBD1. This CDR3 is built from 15 residues. V was pared by 6 bases and J by 0 bases, with 5 bases of the junction left unmatched. Germline V gene sequence: CDR1 SNHLY, CDR2 FYNNEI. Here the CDR3 DNA reads TGTGCCAGCAGGGGACAGTCCCTAGCCAAAAACATTCAGTACTTC. Protein product: CASRGQSLAKNIQYF.

The rearrangement uses TRBV13 and TRBJ2-7; TRBD2 aligns across 11 bases. V trimming: 0 bases; J trimming: 1 base; junction bases outside the gene matches: 5. The germline V gene has CDR1 PRHDT and CDR2 FYEKMQ (reference sequence). This CDR3 contains 17 residues. This CDR3 is CASSLGLAGVRSYEQYF. The CDR3, as DNA: TGTGCCAGCAGCTTAGGACTAGCGGGAGTACGGTCCTACGAGCAGTACTTC.

The rearrangement joins TRBV27 to TRBJ2-1, with 9 bases lining up with TRBD1. Germline lookup yields CDR1 MNHEY and CDR2 SMNVEV (reference sequence). The CDR3 is 17 amino acids. Trimming cost V 1 base and J 0 bases; bases outside gene matches: 4. CDR3 nucleotide sequence: TGTGCCAGCAGTTTATGGGGGACAGGGAGCTCCTACAATGAGCAGTTCTTC. Translation gives CASSLWGTGSSYNEQFF.

CDR3 sequence: CASSLFRGSNQPQHF. Here the CDR3 DNA reads TGTGCCAGCAGCTTGTTCAGGGGAAGCAATCAGCCCCAGCATTTT. The rearrangement uses TRBV5-6 and TRBJ1-5, with TRBD1 as a possible D gene (6 bases). Germline CDR1 and CDR2: SGHDT and YYEEEE. The V and J ends lost 1 base and 1 base respectively, with 9 bases between them. CDR3 length equals 15 residues.

The chain links TRBV2 to TRBJ2-5; 9 bases agree with TRBD2. Trimming removed 5 bases from V and 5 bases from J; junction bases left unmatched: 18. There are 18 residues in the CDR3. The V gene's germline CDR1 is SNHLY and CDR2 FYNNEI. Written as DNA, the CDR3 is TGTGCCAGCAGTAGGGCTAGCGGGGACCACGGAGGGTCGGAGACCCAGTACTTC. Translation: CASSRASGDHGGSETQYF.

This clone occurred once. The CDR3 loop is CASSMGTVKNIQYF. CDR3 bases: TGTGCCAGTAGTATGGGGACAGTGAAAAACATTCAGTACTTC. The chain uses TRBV19 and TRBJ2-4, with TRBD1 identical over 7 bases. V was clipped by 3 bases and J by 4 bases; unmatched bases: 3. Germline V gives CDR1 LNHDA, CDR2 SQIVND (reference sequence). This CDR3 is 14 amino acids long.

This clone was counted once. This chain joins TRBV9 and TRBJ2-1; no firm D call. The CDR3 runs to 14 residues. Trimming took off 0 bases at V and 5 bases at J, with 9 bases between the two ends. From germline, CDR1 is SGDLS and CDR2 YYNGEE. The CDR3 nucleotides are TGTGCCAGCAGCGTAGTTACTGATAACAATGAGCAGTTCTTC. It yields the protein CASSVVTDNNEQFF.

The V and J genes are TRBV15 and TRBJ2-7; 9 bases map to TRBD2. Germline CDR1 and CDR2: LNHNV and YYDKDF (reference sequence). Germline trimming cut 2 bases from V and 0 bases from J; bases unmatched to any gene: 2. The CDR3 spans 15 residues. CDR3 nucleotide sequence: TGTGCCACCAGCAGACTAGCGGGGAGCTCCTACGAGCAGTACTTC. Translating it yields CATSRLAGSSYEQYF.

This chain uses TRBV7-9 with TRBJ1-2, with unresolved D. The CDR3 is made up of 15 amino acids. Germline assignment: CDR1 SEHNR and CDR2 FQNEAQ (reference sequence). Trimming removed 2 bases at V and 8 bases at J, with 18 bases between. The CDR3 reads CASSLTDYENKGYTF. DNA of the CDR3: TGTGCCAGCAGCTTAACGGACTACGAGAATAAGGGCTACACCTTC.

The V and J genes are TRBV2 and TRBJ2-7, with a weak D call TRBD2 (7 bases). V was trimmed by 8 bases and J by 0 bases, leaving 20 bases between them. Per the germline V gene, CDR1 is SNHLY and CDR2 is FYNNEI. The CDR3 length is 16 residues. CDR3 residues: CASGGASHIDSYEQYF. The CDR3 bases are TGTGCCAGCGGGGGGGCAAGCCACATTGACTCCTACGAGCAGTACTTC.

This rearrangement joins TRBV2 to TRBJ2-7; the match to TRBD2 covers 7 bases. This CDR3 spans 14 amino acids. Per the germline V gene, CDR1 is SNHLY and CDR2 is FYNNEI. V lost 5 bases and J lost 2; bases outside the gene matches: 6. The CDR3 reads CASSFSGLAYEQYF. Here the CDR3 DNA reads TGTGCCAGCAGTTTTAGCGGGTTAGCCTACGAGCAGTACTTC.

This chain connects TRBV4-1 to TRBJ2-3; TRBD2 matches at 13 bases. The CDR3 runs 18 residues. The J segment lost 3 bases and the V segment lost 4 bases, leaving 10 bases of the junction unmatched. Germline V gene sequence: CDR1 MGHRA, CDR2 YSYEKL. DNA for the CDR3: TGCGCCAGCAGCCTGAACCAGGGACTAGCGGGGATGACAGATACGCAGTATTTT. Translated: CASSLNQGLAGMTDTQYF.